Shown below are 17 T cell receptor beta chains from a single sample sequenced in a study of identical twins (dated by TCRdb to between 2015 and 2016). The library came from 5' RACE. This sample was sequenced with an Illumina HiSeq 2000. TCRdb cleaned the public reads at Q25 with fastp, built clones with MiXCR and kept in-frame beta chains. Here each entry gathers all rows of one CDR3 protein and keeps the most common genes and DNA. The table for this sample lists 1.5 million or so distinct CDR3 sequences; under 35% of them were counted only once. 0.25% to 0.3% of the sample is held by the ten biggest clonotypes. The material sequenced was cord blood. The receptors shown here come from a newborn girl in good health.

In regard to this clonotype: A much larger clone sits a single nucleotide away, making a read error possible. CDR3 nucleotides: TGTGCCAGCGGGACTATCAAAACCAATGAGCAGTACTTC. Its protein product is CASGTIKTNEQYF. The chain links TRBV12-3 or TRBV12-4 to TRBJ2-5, with TRBD2 identical over 7 bases. Trimming cost V 8 bases and J 11 bases; bases outside gene matches: 14. The CDR3 is made up of 13 amino acids.

This chain joins TRBV30 and TRBJ2-1, with TRBD2 matching over 11 bases. Judging by the DNA end, TRBJ2-7 fits better; the J call may be wrong. This CDR3 comprises 15 residues. The germline V gene encodes CDR1 GTSNPN and CDR2 SVGIG (reference sequence). CDR3 protein: CAWISGTSGFHEQYF. CDR3 nucleotides: TGTGCCTGGATCTCCGGGACTAGCGGATTCCACGAGCAGTACTTC.

The chain couples TRBV7-2 to TRBJ2-3, with TRBD1 identical over 7 bases. CDR1 is SGHTA, CDR2 FQGNSA, per germline. J gave up 4 bases and V 5 bases, and 12 bases lay outside the gene matches. The CDR3 spans 16 residues. Here the CDR3 reads CASSNYRQGGADTQYF. The CDR3 bases are TGTGCCAGCAGCAATTACAGACAGGGCGGTGCAGATACGCAGTATTTT.

The chain is built from TRBV5-1 and TRBJ2-2; TRBD1 matches 7 bases. Trimming took 0 bases from V and 6 from J; bases not matched to a gene: 5. Germline V gene sequence: CDR1 SGHRS, CDR2 YFSETQ. There are 15 residues in the CDR3. The CDR3 is CASSLASQGPGELFF. The CDR3 DNA follows: TGCGCCAGCAGCTTGGCCTCACAGGGGCCCGGGGAGCTGTTTTTT. Based on the CDR3 plus reference TRBV5-1 and TRBJ2-2, the full variable domain is KAGVTQTPRYLIKTRGQQVTLSCSPISGHRSVSWYQQTPGQGLQFLFEYFSETQRNKGNFPGRFSGRQFSNSRSEMNVSTLELGDSALYLCASSLASQGPGELFFGEGSRLTVL.

This clonotype showed up just a few times. The chain recombines TRBV27 with TRBJ2-3; no clear D. Trimming took off 5 bases at V and 1 base at J, with 13 bases between the two ends. This CDR3 comprises 15 residues. CDR1 and CDR2 (germline): MNHEY, SMNVEV (reference sequence). The CDR3 coding sequence is TGTGCCAGCAGTGTCTGCGTATCTGGCACAGATACGCAGTATTTT. Protein sequence: CASSVCVSGTDTQYF.

This chain connects TRBV20-1 to TRBJ1-1, with D perhaps matching TRBD1 (5 bases). Trimming left V 2 bases short and J 3 bases short, with 16 bases between. CDR3 length: 15 amino acids. Germline CDR1 is DFQATT and CDR2 is SNEGSKA (reference sequence). As DNA, the CDR3 is TGCAGTGCTAGACCGGGACGGCTAGGGGACACTGAAGCTTTCTTT. Protein: CSARPGRLGDTEAFF.

This clonotype occurred a few times. This chain links TRBV20-1 with TRBJ2-4; D may be TRBD2 (5 bases). Germline-derived CDR1 and CDR2 are DFQATT and SNEGSKA (reference sequence). V was cut by 1 base and J by 2 bases, with 24 bases left in between. The CDR3 has 19 amino acids. DNA of the CDR3: TGCAGTGCTAGAGGGCCCGCGTGCGGGTGTCCCCATCCCAAAAACATTCAGTACTTC. Protein sequence: CSARGPACGCPHPKNIQYF.

In this sample, this clonotype turned up a few times. The V call is TRBV20-1, the J call TRBJ1-2; D remains ambiguous. There are 17 residues in the CDR3. Trimming shortened V by 0 bases and J by 4 bases, and 21 bases separated the two germline ends. Germline-derived CDR1 and CDR2 are DFQATT and SNEGSKA (reference sequence). The CDR3 nucleotides read TGCAGTGCTAGAGATCCGGGAGAAAGGGATTGGTTCTATGGCTACACCTTC. Protein product: CSARDPGERDWFYGYTF.

Concerning this clonotype: At one end the junction does not follow the germline gene, possibly because of a read error. The chain uses TRBV11-2 and TRBJ2-7, with a possible D match to TRBD1 (6 bases). The CDR3 has 15 residues. In germline, CDR1 is SGHAT, CDR2 FQNNGV. The CDR3 protein is CVSSFLRTVSYEQYF. CDR3 DNA: TGTGTCAGCAGCTTTCTTCGGACAGTCTCCTACGAGCAGTACTTC.

The V call is TRBV15, the J call TRBJ1-3; D is possibly TRBD1 (5 bases). V shed 0 bases and J shed 0 bases, with 9 bases lying between them. Germline CDR1 reads LNHNV; CDR2 reads YYDKDF (reference sequence). The CDR3 totals 16 residues. The CDR3 DNA follows: TGTGCCACCAGCAGAGATGGGGGTATCTCTGGAAACACCATATATTTT. It yields the protein CATSRDGGISGNTIYF.

The DNA for the CDR3 is TGTGCCACCAGCAGAGATCCCCTCGGGACAGGGGCTACTAACTATGGCTACACCTTC. This gives the protein CATSRDPLGTGATNYGYTF. This chain connects TRBV15 to TRBJ1-2, with 10 bases lining up with TRBD1. The CDR3 loop spans 19 amino acids. Per the germline V gene, CDR1 is LNHNV and CDR2 is YYDKDF (reference sequence). With 0 bases clipped from V and 0 bases from J, the junction kept 10 bases outside the gene matches.

This clonotype occurred a few times. V and J are TRBV7-8 and TRBJ2-7; TRBD2 agrees at 11 bases. J lost 0 bases, V lost 5 bases, and 9 bases had no gene match. CDR1 is SGHVS, CDR2 FQNEAQ, per germline. This CDR3 is 17 amino acids long. CDR3 bases: TGTGCCAGCAGCCTCCGACTAGCGGGGAAGGGCTCCTACGAGCAGTACTTC. Its protein is CASSLRLAGKGSYEQYF.

The chain couples TRBV4-2 to TRBJ1-1, with a weak D call TRBD1 (5 bases). The CDR3 length is 15 residues. Germline V lookup: CDR1 LGHNA, CDR2 YNFKEQ. V was clipped by 5 bases and J by 0 bases, with 13 bases between them. This chain's CDR3 is CASSREGTLNTEAFF. CDR3 DNA sequence: TGTGCCAGCAGCAGAGAGGGGACTCTGAACACTGAAGCTTTCTTT.

This chain links TRBV5-6 with TRBJ1-1; weak D call: TRBD1 (6 bases). Germline V lookup: CDR1 SGHDT, CDR2 YYEEEE. The CDR3 is made up of 13 amino acids. V was pared by 4 bases and J by 10 bases, with 17 bases between. CDR3 in DNA: TGTGCCAGCAGCGCCGGGACCCGAGGGGGAGCTTTCTTT. Its protein product is CASSAGTRGGAFF.

This chain connects TRBV7-2 to TRBJ2-1, with TRBD2 identical over 11 bases. V was clipped by 5 bases and J by 0 bases; unmatched bases: 6. This CDR3 is built from 17 residues. Germline CDR1 reads SGHTA; CDR2 reads FQGNSA. The CDR3 region has the DNA TGTGCCAGCAGCGCCCGTAGCGGGGGGGACTCCTACAATGAGCAGTTCTTC. It encodes CASSARSGGDSYNEQFF.

In its sample, this clonotype was seen a few times. The chain couples TRBV29-1 to TRBJ2-1; D gene ambiguous. The CDR3 covers 12 residues. Germline V CDR1 and CDR2: SQVTM, ANQGSEA. V lost 4 bases to trimming and J lost 7 bases, with 11 bases between them. The CDR3 spells CSVASHLNEQFF. Here the CDR3 DNA reads TGCAGCGTTGCTTCCCATTTGAATGAGCAGTTCTTC.

The V and J genes are TRBV2 and TRBJ2-3; TRBD2 matches at 8 bases. This CDR3 is 14 amino acids long. J was trimmed by 4 bases and V by 4 bases; bases with no gene match: 4. CDR1 and CDR2 from the germline V gene are SNHLY and FYNNEI. The CDR3 spells CASSVVSGADTQYF. CDR3 coding DNA: TGTGCCAGCAGTGTCGTTAGCGGGGCAGATACGCAGTATTTT.